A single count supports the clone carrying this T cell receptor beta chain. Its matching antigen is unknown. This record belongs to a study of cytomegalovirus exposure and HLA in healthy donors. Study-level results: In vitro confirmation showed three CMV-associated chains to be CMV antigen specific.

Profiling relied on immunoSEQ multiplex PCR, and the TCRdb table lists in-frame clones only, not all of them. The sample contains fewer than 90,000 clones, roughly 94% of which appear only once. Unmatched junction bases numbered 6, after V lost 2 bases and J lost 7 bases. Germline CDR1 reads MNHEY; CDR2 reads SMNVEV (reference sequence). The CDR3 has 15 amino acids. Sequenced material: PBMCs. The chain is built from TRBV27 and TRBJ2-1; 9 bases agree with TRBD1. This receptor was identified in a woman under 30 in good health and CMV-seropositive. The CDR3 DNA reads TGTGCCAGCAGTTTACGGACAGGGGTGGGAAATGAGCAGTTCTTC. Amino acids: CASSLRTGVGNEQFF.